Listed here are 17 T cell receptor beta chains from one sample, sequenced in a study of shared clonotypes between healthy human individuals. This table comes from immunoSEQ multiplex PCR, and its TCRdb copy is limited to in-frame clones, with some not included. Altogether millions of clones are present, under 95% being singletons, with the ten largest covering under 2%. Cells designated naive CD8 were CD45RO-negative and were positively selected for CCR7, with terminally differentiated effector memory CD45RA+ cells excluded. The sequenced sample was naive CD8+ T cells from PBMCs. All receptors derive from a young man in good health. Some clones in this sample may be carry-over from other donors' samples.

This clone was seen once. This sample also contains other DNA sequences that code for the same CDR3. The rearrangement links TRBV27 to TRBJ2-7; D remains unclear. The V end was cut by 3 bases, the J end by 0 bases, with 9 bases between. CDR1 is MNHEY and CDR2 is SMNVEV in the germline V gene (reference sequence). The CDR3 loop spans 14 amino acids. The CDR3 DNA is TGTGCCAGCAGTTTCGTGGGGTCCTCCTACGAGCAGTACTTC. This gives the protein CASSFVGSSYEQYF.

Turning to this clone: Other DNA sequences in the sample encode the same CDR3. This rearrangement joins TRBV7-3 to TRBJ2-1; TRBD2 aligns across 8 bases. Germline loops: CDR1 SGHTA, CDR2 FQGTGA. J lost 6 bases, V lost 2 bases, and 6 bases had no gene match. CDR3 length: 15 amino acids. Here the CDR3 reads CASSLSGTRGNEQFF. The CDR3 nucleotides are TGTGCCAGCAGCTTATCAGGGACTAGGGGCAATGAGCAGTTCTTC.

About this clone: Other DNA sequences in this specimen translate into the identical CDR3. The chain combines TRBV27 with TRBJ1-5; 8 bases are shared with TRBD1. The CDR3 contains 14 residues. The trim removed 3 bases at V and 4 bases at J, leaving 2 bases unmatched. The germline V gene has CDR1 MNHEY and CDR2 SMNVEV (reference sequence). CDR3 protein: CASSLDRANQPQHF. CDR3 in DNA: TGTGCCAGCAGTTTGGACAGGGCTAATCAGCCCCAGCATTTT.

The sample holds a few counts of this clone. Other nucleotide sequences in the sample specify the same CDR3. The J gene is TRBJ1-1, the V gene TRBV9; no definite D call. CDR1 SGDLS and CDR2 YYNGEE come from the germline V gene. The V end was cut by 0 bases, the J end by 3 bases, with 6 bases between. The CDR3 runs to 13 residues. The CDR3 sequence: CASSVGVYTEAFF. As DNA, the CDR3 is TGTGCCAGCAGCGTAGGTGTTTACACTGAAGCTTTCTTT.

The chain employs TRBV5-6 and TRBJ1-6, with D hard to call. The germline CDR1 and CDR2 sequences are SGHDT and YYEEEE. Deletions cut 2 bases from V and 6 bases from J, with 18 bases between. This CDR3 is 17 amino acids long. CDR3 sequence: CASSLSRGVIGNSPLHF. CDR3 DNA: TGTGCCAGCAGCTTAAGTCGCGGGGTTATAGGTAATTCACCCCTCCACTTT.

This clone appeared a few times. This chain links TRBV18 with TRBJ1-1; D is undetermined. Deletions cut 3 bases from V and 9 bases from J, with 17 bases between. The CDR3 contains 14 residues. CDR1 KGHSH and CDR2 LQKENI come from the germline V gene. CDR3 residues: CASSPMSGPDKAFF. The CDR3 DNA sequence: TGTGCCAGCTCACCGATGTCTGGGCCAGATAAAGCTTTCTTT.

In regard to this clone: Different DNA sequences within this sample yield the same CDR3. V is TRBV9 and J is TRBJ2-7; D possibly uses TRBD1 or TRBD2 (5 bases each). Germline V gives CDR1 SGDLS, CDR2 YYNGEE. Trimming removed 4 bases at V and 3 bases at J, with 14 bases between. The CDR3 loop spans 14 amino acids. The CDR3 nucleotides are TGTGCCAGCAGCCCTCGGGCAGGGAGCTACGAGCAGTACTTC. Encoded protein: CASSPRAGSYEQYF.

Note on this clone: Other DNA sequences in the same sample also yield this CDR3. The genes are TRBV30 and TRBJ1-6; no reliable D call. Trimming stripped 3 bases from V and 5 bases from J, with 8 bases between. CDR1 is GTSNPN, CDR2 SVGIG, per germline (reference sequence). The CDR3 extends over 13 amino acids. The CDR3 coding sequence is TGTGCCTGGAGCGTCCTGGATAATTCACCCCTCCACTTT. Translated: CAWSVLDNSPLHF.

This sequence joins TRBV7-9 and TRBJ2-7; TRBD2 matches 7 bases. The CDR3 runs to 19 residues. The germline gives CDR1 SEHNR, CDR2 FQNEAQ (reference sequence). J was trimmed by 2 bases and V by 5 bases; bases with no gene match: 21. CDR3 nucleotide sequence: TGTGCCAGCAGCCGTCTCGTAGAGCGGGACTACCGATTAACCTACGAGCAGTACTTC. Translated, it gives CASSRLVERDYRLTYEQYF.

This chain connects TRBV7-2 to TRBJ2-4; 12 bases align to TRBD1. Germline-derived CDR1 and CDR2 are SGHTA and FQGNSA. V gave up 4 bases and J gave up 7 bases; unmatched junction bases: 11. The CDR3 is made up of 17 amino acids. The CDR3 DNA reads TGTGCCAGCAGCTCCCGGGACAGGGGGCTCGCGGGGAACATTCAGTACTTC. Translating gives CASSSRDRGLAGNIQYF.

The rearrangement uses TRBV7-6 and TRBJ2-2, with TRBD2 matching 14 bases. This CDR3 has 14 residues. The V segment lost 8 bases and the J segment 6 bases; nucleotides outside the gene matches: 2. In germline, CDR1 is SGHVS, CDR2 FNYEAQ. Here the CDR3 DNA reads TGTGCCAGCCAGGGACTAGCGGGAGCCGGGGAGCTGTTTTTT. As protein: CASQGLAGAGELFF.

On this clone itself: Additional DNA sequences in this sample encode the identical CDR3. The chain carries TRBV19 and TRBJ1-1; weak D call: TRBD1 (6 bases). The V gene's germline CDR1 is LNHDA and CDR2 SQIVND (reference sequence). The CDR3 has 13 residues. The V end lost 3 bases, the J end lost 3 bases, and 8 bases lay between the germline ends. In DNA form, the CDR3 reads TGTGCCAGTAGTATTACAGGGTACACTGAAGCTTTCTTT. It codes for CASSITGYTEAFF.

Details on this clone: In the same sample, other DNA sequences code for this CDR3. The genes are TRBV6-5 and TRBJ2-7; D remains ambiguous. Germline values: CDR1 MNHEY, CDR2 SVGAGI. Trimming took 0 bases from V and 0 from J, leaving 6 bases between them. The CDR3 consists of 14 residues. CDR3 coding DNA: TGTGCCAGCAGTTACTCGGGCATCTCCTACGAGCAGTACTTC. It encodes CASSYSGISYEQYF.

V usage is TRBV13 and J usage is TRBJ1-3; 7 nucleotides agree with TRBD1. CDR1 is PRHDT and CDR2 is FYEKMQ in the germline V gene (reference sequence). The V segment lost 3 bases and the J segment 0 bases; nucleotides outside the gene matches: 20. The CDR3 covers 21 residues. This chain's CDR3 is CASSFAPRTGPKLSSGNTIYF. The CDR3 DNA reads as TGTGCCAGCAGCTTTGCCCCAAGGACAGGCCCCAAACTTAGCTCTGGAAACACCATATATTTT.

The chain links TRBV4-1 to TRBJ2-3; no clear D. The CDR3 covers 13 residues. Trimming shortened V by 1 base and J by 5 bases, and 7 bases separated the two germline ends. CDR1 is MGHRA and CDR2 is YSYEKL in the germline V gene. The CDR3 spells CASSQVSRDTQYF. In DNA, the CDR3 is TGCGCCAGCAGCCAAGTATCGAGAGATACGCAGTATTTT.

The rearrangement links TRBV28 to TRBJ1-5, with a possible D match to TRBD1 (5 bases). Germline V gene lookup returns CDR1 MDHEN and CDR2 SYDVKM. The CDR3 consists of 15 residues. Between the trimmed V and J ends, which lost 2 bases and 11 bases, there was a span of 19 bases. The CDR3 sequence: CASSLTDRGVLAQHF. DNA of the CDR3: TGTGCCAGCAGTTTAACGGACCGGGGGGTTTTGGCCCAGCATTTT.

The chain is built from TRBV6-5 and TRBJ2-3, with TRBD2 matching over 9 bases. The CDR3 runs to 13 residues. V dropped 8 bases and J dropped 2; count of bases not matched to a gene: 2. Germline V gene lookup returns CDR1 MNHEY and CDR2 SVGAGI. The CDR3, as DNA: TGTGCCAGCCGACTAGCGGCCACAGATACGCAGTATTTT. Encoded protein: CASRLAATDTQYF.